This entry lists 15 T cell receptor beta chains sequenced from one sample in a study of cytomegalovirus exposure and HLA in healthy donors (TCRdb year 2017). Library construction relied on the immunoSEQ multiplex PCR assay. For the multiplex PCR, a mixture combining 60 forward primers for TCR Vbeta segments and 13 reverse primers for TCR Jbeta segments was used. As stored in TCRdb, this immuneACCESS dataset retains in-frame rearrangements with V and J assigned. A fraction of the clones does not appear; measured against another copy, unresolved V genes explain less than half of the discrepancy, and the remainder lacks a known reason. This sample holds about 190,000 clones; roughly four fifths were observed only once. The ten largest account for over 2% of the sample. Source material: PBMCs. These receptors all come from a woman under 40 in good health and CMV-seronegative.

This clone was seen once. This chain joins TRBV6-6 and TRBJ1-5; no clear D gene. Germline V gene data show CDR1 as MNHNY and CDR2 as SVGAGI (reference sequence). The ends were cut back, 6 bases at V and 4 bases at J, with 7 bases in the middle. The CDR3 contains 12 residues. The CDR3 loop is CASREHNQPQHF. The CDR3 DNA sequence: TGTGCCAGCAGGGAGCATAATCAGCCCCAGCATTTT.

For the CDR3, the DNA is TGTGCCACCAGCAGCCCCGGGACATTGAACACTGAAGCTTTCTTT. This gives the protein CATSSPGTLNTEAFF. The chain carries TRBV15 and TRBJ1-1; D might be TRBD1 (6 bases). Germline V lookup: CDR1 LNHNV, CDR2 YYDKDF (reference sequence). The CDR3 sequence is 15 residues long. V dropped 3 bases and J dropped 0 bases, with 11 bases sitting between them. The entire variable domain, with the rest obtained from reference TRBV15 and TRBJ1-1, is as follows: DAMVIQNPRYQVTQFGKPVTLSCSQTLNHNVMYWYQQKSSQAPKLLFHYYDKDFNNEADTPDNFQSRRPNTSFCFLDIRSPGLGDTAMYLCATSSPGTLNTEAFFGQGTRLTVV.

The chain recombines TRBV9 with TRBJ2-5; 11 bases align to TRBD2. The CDR3 sequence is 19 residues long. Germline lookup yields CDR1 SGDLS and CDR2 YYNGEE. The trim removed 0 bases at V and 1 base at J, leaving 11 bases unmatched. The CDR3 sequence is CASSVGVGIAGGSQETQYF. CDR3 in DNA: TGTGCCAGCAGCGTAGGAGTGGGGATAGCGGGGGGGAGCCAAGAGACCCAGTACTTC.

This clone was recorded once. The gene calls are TRBV4-3 and TRBJ2-2; TRBD1 matches at 8 bases. CDR1 is LGHNA and CDR2 is YSLEER in the germline V gene. After removal of 3 bases from V and 6 bases from J, the junction contained 9 bases not matched to a gene. This CDR3 is 16 amino acids long. CDR3 sequence (DNA): TGCGCCAGCAGCCACGGACAGGGAGGTTCGGCCGGGGAGCTGTTTTTT. It yields the protein CASSHGQGGSAGELFF.

This chain uses TRBV30 with TRBJ2-1; 8 positions agree with TRBD2. The germline V gene encodes CDR1 GTSNPN and CDR2 SVGIG (reference sequence). CDR3 size: 15 residues. Losses at the gene ends were 6 bases for V and 0 bases for J; bases not matched to a gene: 7. The DNA for the CDR3 is TGTGCCTGTGCCCCCAGCGGGAGCTCCTACAATGAGCAGTTCTTC. This encodes CACAPSGSSYNEQFF.

V is TRBV19 and J is TRBJ1-2; TRBD1 matches 10 bases. The V gene's germline CDR1 is LNHDA and CDR2 SQIVND (reference sequence). This CDR3 contains 16 residues. Trimming cost V 4 bases and J 6 bases; bases outside gene matches: 11. CDR3 DNA: TGTGCCAGTAGTACTCTCTTAAGACAGGGGGCGCATGGCTACACCTTC. Its protein is CASSTLLRQGAHGYTF.

The chain uses TRBV19 and TRBJ2-2, with D perhaps matching TRBD2 (6 bases). This CDR3 is built from 15 residues. Germline loops: CDR1 LNHDA, CDR2 SQIVND (reference sequence). V was pared by 3 bases and J by 5 bases, with 13 bases between. CDR3 sequence reads: CASSIGQGGTGELFF. CDR3 nucleotide sequence: TGTGCCAGTAGTATCGGGCAAGGAGGGACCGGGGAGCTGTTTTTT.

V gene TRBV9 combines with J gene TRBJ1-5, with TRBD1 matching over 8 bases. V was clipped by 4 bases and J by 3 bases; unmatched bases: 9. Germline values: CDR1 SGDLS, CDR2 YYNGEE. CDR3 length: 16 residues. The CDR3 sequence is CASSQSRDRLNQPQHF. CDR3 nucleotide sequence: TGTGCCAGCAGCCAGTCCCGGGACAGGCTCAATCAGCCCCAGCATTTT.

The rearrangement links TRBV28 to TRBJ2-2, with no clear D. Trimming removed 8 bases at V and 2 bases at J, with 9 bases between. Germline loops: CDR1 MDHEN, CDR2 SYDVKM. CDR3 size: 13 residues. In DNA form, the CDR3 reads TGTGCCAGCCTAGGATCAAACACCGGGGAGCTGTTTTTT. Its translation: CASLGSNTGELFF.

This clone appeared a few times. This chain uses TRBV7-2 with TRBJ1-4; the match to TRBD1 covers 7 bases. The CDR3 is 15 amino acids. The V segment lost 6 bases and the J segment 4 bases; nucleotides outside the gene matches: 8. From germline, CDR1 is SGHTA and CDR2 FQGNSA. The CDR3 loop reads CASRVTGAGNEKLFF. The CDR3 bases are TGTGCCAGCAGAGTTACAGGGGCGGGTAATGAAAAACTGTTTTTT.

The rearrangement links TRBV10-3 to TRBJ2-1; tentative D call: TRBD1 (5 bases). The CDR3 extends over 17 amino acids. Trimming stripped 0 bases from V and 4 bases from J, with 16 bases between. Germline V gene data show CDR1 as ENHRY and CDR2 as SYGVKD. CDR3: CAISESGQDNLYNEQFF. CDR3 coding DNA: TGTGCCATCAGTGAGTCGGGTCAGGACAATTTGTACAATGAGCAGTTCTTC.

The V and J genes are TRBV11-3 and TRBJ2-3, with D possibly matching TRBD2 (5 bases). CDR3 length: 16 amino acids. V lost 5 bases and J lost 0, with 15 bases in between. The V gene's germline CDR1 is SGHNT and CDR2 YENEEA. The CDR3 coding sequence is TGTGCCAGCAGCCAAGCCCTCGGCGGGAGCACAGATACGCAGTATTTT. Translating gives CASSQALGGSTDTQYF.

This chain links TRBV27 with TRBJ2-5; 7 nucleotides align to TRBD1. Looked up from germline, CDR1 is MNHEY and CDR2 is SMNVEV (reference sequence). The CDR3 has 14 residues. Trimming removed 6 bases from V and 3 bases from J; junction bases left unmatched: 7. CDR3 DNA sequence: TGTGCCAGCAGCCCCAGAGGGGGCGAAGAGACCCAGTACTTC. Amino acid sequence: CASSPRGGEETQYF.

The V gene is TRBV4-2, the J gene TRBJ2-7; D unclear. Trimming left V 0 bases short and J 2 bases short, with 5 bases between. The germline V gene has CDR1 LGHNA and CDR2 YNFKEQ. CDR3 size: 13 residues. The CDR3 DNA is TGTGCCAGCAGCCAAGATCTTGCCTACGAGCAGTACTTC. Amino acid sequence: CASSQDLAYEQYF.

This chain uses TRBV27 with TRBJ1-5, with D possibly matching TRBD1 (5 bases). This CDR3 is built from 15 residues. CDR1 and CDR2 from the germline V gene are MNHEY and SMNVEV (reference sequence). Deletions cut 4 bases from V and 3 bases from J, with 13 bases between. The CDR3 coding sequence is TGTGCCAGCAGTTGGTCACAGGTAGACAATCAGCCCCAGCATTTT. Its protein product is CASSWSQVDNQPQHF.